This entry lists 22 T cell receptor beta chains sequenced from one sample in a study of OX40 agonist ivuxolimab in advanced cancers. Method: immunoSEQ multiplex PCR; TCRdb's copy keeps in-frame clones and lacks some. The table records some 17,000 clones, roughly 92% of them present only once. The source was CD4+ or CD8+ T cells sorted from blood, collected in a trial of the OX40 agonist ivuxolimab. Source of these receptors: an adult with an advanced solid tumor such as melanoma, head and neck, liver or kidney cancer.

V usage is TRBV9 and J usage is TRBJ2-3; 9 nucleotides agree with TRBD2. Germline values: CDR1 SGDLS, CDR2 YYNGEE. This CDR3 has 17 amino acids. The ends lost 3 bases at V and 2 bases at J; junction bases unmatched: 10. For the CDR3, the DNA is TGTGCCAGCAGCGCATCCCCGACTAGCGGACCCACAGATACGCAGTATTTT. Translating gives CASSASPTSGPTDTQYF.

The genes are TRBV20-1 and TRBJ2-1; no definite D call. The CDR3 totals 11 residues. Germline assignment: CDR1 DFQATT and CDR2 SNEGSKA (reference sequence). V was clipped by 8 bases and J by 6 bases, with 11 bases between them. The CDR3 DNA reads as TGCAGTACGGGCTGGAGCAATGAGCAGTTCTTC. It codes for CSTGWSNEQFF.

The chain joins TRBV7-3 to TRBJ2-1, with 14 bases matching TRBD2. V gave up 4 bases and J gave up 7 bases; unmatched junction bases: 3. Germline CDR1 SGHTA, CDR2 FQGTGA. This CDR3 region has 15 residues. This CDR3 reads CASSSTSGGANEQFF. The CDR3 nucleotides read TGTGCCAGCAGCTCGACTAGCGGGGGGGCAAATGAGCAGTTCTTC.

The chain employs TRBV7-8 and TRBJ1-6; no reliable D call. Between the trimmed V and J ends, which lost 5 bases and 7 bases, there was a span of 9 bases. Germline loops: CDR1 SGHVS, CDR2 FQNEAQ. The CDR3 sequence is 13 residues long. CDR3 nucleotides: TGTGCCAGCAGCCCATACACCAATTCACCCCTCCACTTT. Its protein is CASSPYTNSPLHF. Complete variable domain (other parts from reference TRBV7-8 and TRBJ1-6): GAGVSQSPRYKVAKRGQDVALRCDPISGHVSLFWYQQALGQGPEFLTYFQNEAQLDKSGLPSDRFFAERPEGSVSTLKIQRTQQEDSAVYLCASSPYTNSPLHFGNGTRLTVT.

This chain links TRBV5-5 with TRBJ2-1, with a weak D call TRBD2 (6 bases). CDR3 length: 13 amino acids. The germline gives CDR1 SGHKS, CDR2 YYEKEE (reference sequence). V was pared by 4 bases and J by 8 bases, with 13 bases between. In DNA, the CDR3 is TGTGCCAGCAGCGCCGAGGGAGGCGATGAGCAGTTCTTC. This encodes CASSAEGGDEQFF.

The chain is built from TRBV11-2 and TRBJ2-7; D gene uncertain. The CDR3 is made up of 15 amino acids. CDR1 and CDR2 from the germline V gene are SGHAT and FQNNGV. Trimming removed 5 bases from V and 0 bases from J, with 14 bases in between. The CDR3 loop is CASSPSQSSSYEQYF. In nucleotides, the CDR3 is TGTGCCAGCAGCCCTTCACAGAGTAGCTCCTACGAGCAGTACTTC.

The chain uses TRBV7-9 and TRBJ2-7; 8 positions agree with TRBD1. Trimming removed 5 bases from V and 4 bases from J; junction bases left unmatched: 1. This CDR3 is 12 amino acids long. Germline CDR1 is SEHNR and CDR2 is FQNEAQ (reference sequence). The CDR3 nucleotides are TGTGCCAGCAGCGGACAGGGATACGAGCAGTACTTC. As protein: CASSGQGYEQYF.

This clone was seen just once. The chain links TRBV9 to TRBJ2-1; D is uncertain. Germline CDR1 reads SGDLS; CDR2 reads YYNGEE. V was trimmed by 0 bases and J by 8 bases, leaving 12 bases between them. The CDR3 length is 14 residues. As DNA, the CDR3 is TGTGCCAGCAGCGTAGATCTGGGTTGGGATGAGCAGTTCTTC. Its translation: CASSVDLGWDEQFF.

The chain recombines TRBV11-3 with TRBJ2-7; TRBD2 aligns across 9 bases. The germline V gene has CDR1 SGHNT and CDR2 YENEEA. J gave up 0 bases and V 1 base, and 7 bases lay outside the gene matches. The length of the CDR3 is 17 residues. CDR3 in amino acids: CASSLALAGPSSYEQYF. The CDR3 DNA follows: TGTGCCAGCAGCTTAGCCCTAGCGGGGCCAAGCTCCTACGAGCAGTACTTC.

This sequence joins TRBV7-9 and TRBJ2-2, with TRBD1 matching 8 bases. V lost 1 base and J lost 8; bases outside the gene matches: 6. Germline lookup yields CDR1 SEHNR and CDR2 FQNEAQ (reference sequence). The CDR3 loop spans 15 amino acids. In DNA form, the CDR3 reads TGTGCCAGCAGCTTAGTGCAGGGGGCGCGTGGGGAGCTGTTTTTT. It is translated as CASSLVQGARGELFF.

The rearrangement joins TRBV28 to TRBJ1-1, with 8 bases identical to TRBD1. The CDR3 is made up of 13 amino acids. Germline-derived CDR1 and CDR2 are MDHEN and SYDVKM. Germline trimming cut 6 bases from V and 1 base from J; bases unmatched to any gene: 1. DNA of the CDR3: TGTGCCAGCAGCGACAGGGGGAACACTGAAGCTTTCTTT. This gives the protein CASSDRGNTEAFF.

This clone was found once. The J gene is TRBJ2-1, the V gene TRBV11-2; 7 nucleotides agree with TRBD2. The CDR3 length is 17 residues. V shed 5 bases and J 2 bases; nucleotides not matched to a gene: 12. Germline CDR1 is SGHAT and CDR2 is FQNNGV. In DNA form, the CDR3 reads TGTGCCAGCAGCCCAGGTCTGACTAGCTTTCCCTACAATGAGCAGTTCTTC. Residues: CASSPGLTSFPYNEQFF.

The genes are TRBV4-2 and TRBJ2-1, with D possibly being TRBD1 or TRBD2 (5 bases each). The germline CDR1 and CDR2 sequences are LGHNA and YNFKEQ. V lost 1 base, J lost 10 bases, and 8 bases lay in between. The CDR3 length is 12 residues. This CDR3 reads CASSQGGIEQFF. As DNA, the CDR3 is TGTGCCAGCAGCCAAGGGGGGATAGAGCAGTTCTTC.

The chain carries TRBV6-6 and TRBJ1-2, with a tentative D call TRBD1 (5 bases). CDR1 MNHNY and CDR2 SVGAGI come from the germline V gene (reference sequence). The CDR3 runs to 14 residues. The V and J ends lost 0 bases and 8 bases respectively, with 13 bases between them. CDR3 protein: CASSYSIREEGYTF. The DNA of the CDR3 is TGTGCCAGCAGTTACTCGATCAGGGAAGAAGGCTACACCTTC.

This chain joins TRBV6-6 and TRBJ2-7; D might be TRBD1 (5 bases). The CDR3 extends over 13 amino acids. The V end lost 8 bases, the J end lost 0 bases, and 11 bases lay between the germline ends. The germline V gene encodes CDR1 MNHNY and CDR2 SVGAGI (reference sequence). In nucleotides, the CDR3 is TGTGCCAGCGGGGCAGGGATCTCCTACGAGCAGTACTTC. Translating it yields CASGAGISYEQYF.

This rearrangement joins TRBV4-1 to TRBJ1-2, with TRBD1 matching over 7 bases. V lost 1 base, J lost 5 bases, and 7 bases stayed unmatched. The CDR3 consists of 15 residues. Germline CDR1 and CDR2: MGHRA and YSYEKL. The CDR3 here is CASSQGGAGGYGYTF. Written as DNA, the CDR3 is TGCGCCAGCAGCCAAGGGGGGGCAGGGGGTTATGGCTACACCTTC.

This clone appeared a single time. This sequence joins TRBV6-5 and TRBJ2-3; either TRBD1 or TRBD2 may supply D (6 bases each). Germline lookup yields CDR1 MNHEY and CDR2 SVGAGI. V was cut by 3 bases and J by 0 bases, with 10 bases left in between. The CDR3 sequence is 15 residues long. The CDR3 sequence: CASSYRGRSTDTQYF. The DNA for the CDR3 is TGTGCCAGCAGTTATAGGGGGAGGAGCACAGATACGCAGTATTTT.

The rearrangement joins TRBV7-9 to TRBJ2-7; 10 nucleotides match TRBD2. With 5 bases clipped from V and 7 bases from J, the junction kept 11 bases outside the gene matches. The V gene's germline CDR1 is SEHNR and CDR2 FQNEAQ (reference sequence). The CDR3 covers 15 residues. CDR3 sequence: CASSLSSGGLVEQYF. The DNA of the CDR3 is TGTGCCAGCAGCCTCTCTAGCGGGGGCCTTGTAGAGCAGTACTTC.

The CDR3 DNA follows: TGTGCCAGCAGAACACAGGGGGAGACTGAAGCTTTCTTT. Residues: CASRTQGETEAFF. This sequence joins TRBV25-1 and TRBJ1-1; 8 positions agree with TRBD1. V gave up 6 bases and J gave up 5 bases; unmatched junction bases: 5. The CDR3 consists of 13 residues. Germline-derived CDR1 and CDR2 are MGHDK and SYGVNS.

CDR3 coding DNA: TGTGCTAGTGGCTGGGGCCTCGACCTCGAGGTTCAGTACTTC. Protein product: CASGWGLDLEVQYF. The chain uses TRBV12-5 and TRBJ2-4, with D tentatively TRBD1 (5 bases). Trimming cost V 6 bases and J 11 bases, with 20 bases left between them. The CDR3 length is 14 residues. CDR1 and CDR2 from the germline V gene are LGHNT and FRNRAP.

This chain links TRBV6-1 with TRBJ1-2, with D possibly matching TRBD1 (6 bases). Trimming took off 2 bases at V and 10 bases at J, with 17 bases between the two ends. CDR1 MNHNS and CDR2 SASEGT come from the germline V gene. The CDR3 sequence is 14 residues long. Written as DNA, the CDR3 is TGTGCCAGCAGTGAATTAGGACAGTCCTACAACTACACCTTC. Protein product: CASSELGQSYNYTF.

The CDR3 sequence: CASSAGTDAQYF. The CDR3 nucleotides are TGTGCCAGCAGCGCCGGGACGGACGCCCAGTACTTC. V is TRBV9 and J is TRBJ2-5; the D call may be TRBD1 or TRBD2 (5 bases each). The CDR3 spans 12 residues. Germline CDR1 is SGDLS and CDR2 is YYNGEE. V was clipped by 3 bases and J by 9 bases, with 12 bases between them.